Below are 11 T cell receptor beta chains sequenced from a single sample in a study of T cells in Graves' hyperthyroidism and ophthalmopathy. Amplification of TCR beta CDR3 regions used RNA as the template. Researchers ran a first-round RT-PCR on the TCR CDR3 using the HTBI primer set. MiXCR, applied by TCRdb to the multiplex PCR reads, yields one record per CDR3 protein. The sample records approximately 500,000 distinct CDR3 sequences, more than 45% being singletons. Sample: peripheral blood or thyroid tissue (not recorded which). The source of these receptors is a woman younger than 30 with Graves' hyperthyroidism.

The CDR3 DNA reads TGTGCCATCAGTGAGTCGGAACTGGCAGGGATAGGAGGAGGTGGCTACACCTTC. It translates to CAISESELAGIGGGGYTF. The V call is TRBV10-3, the J call TRBJ1-2, with D tentatively TRBD1 (5 bases). Germline V CDR1 and CDR2: ENHRY, SYGVKD. The CDR3 extends over 18 amino acids. Trimming removed 0 bases from V and 7 bases from J, with 24 bases in between.

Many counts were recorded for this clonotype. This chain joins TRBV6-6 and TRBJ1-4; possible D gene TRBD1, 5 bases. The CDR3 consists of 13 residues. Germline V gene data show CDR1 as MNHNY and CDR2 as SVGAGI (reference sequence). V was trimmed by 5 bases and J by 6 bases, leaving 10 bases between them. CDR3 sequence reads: CASSREGDEKLFF. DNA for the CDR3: TGTGCCAGCAGTCGGGAAGGGGATGAAAAACTGTTTTTT.

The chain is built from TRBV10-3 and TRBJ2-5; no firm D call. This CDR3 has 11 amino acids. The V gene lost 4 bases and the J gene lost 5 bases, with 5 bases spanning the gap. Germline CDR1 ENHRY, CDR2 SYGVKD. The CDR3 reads CAISAWETQYF. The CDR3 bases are TGTGCCATCAGTGCGTGGGAGACCCAGTACTTC.

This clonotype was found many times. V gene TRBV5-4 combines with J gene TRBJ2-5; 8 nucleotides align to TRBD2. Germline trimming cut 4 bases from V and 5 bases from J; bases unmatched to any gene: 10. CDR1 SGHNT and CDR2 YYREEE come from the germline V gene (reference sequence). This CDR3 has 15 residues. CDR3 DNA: TGTGCCAGCAGCAAACTAGCGGAAAACATGGAGACCCAGTACTTC. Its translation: CASSKLAENMETQYF. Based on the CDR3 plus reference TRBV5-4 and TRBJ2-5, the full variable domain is ETGVTQSPTHLIKTRGQQVTLRCSSQSGHNTVSWYQQALGQGPQFIFQYYREEENGRGNFPPRFSGLQFPNYSSELNVNALELDDSALYLCASSKLAENMETQYFGPGTRLLVL.

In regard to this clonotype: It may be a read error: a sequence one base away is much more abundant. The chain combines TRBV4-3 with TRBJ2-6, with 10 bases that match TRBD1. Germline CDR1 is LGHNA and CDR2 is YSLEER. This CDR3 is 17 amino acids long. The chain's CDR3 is CASSQEGQGSEANVLTF. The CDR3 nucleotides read TGCGCCAGCAGCCAAGAGGGACAGGGGTCTGAGGCCAACGTCCTGACTTTC.

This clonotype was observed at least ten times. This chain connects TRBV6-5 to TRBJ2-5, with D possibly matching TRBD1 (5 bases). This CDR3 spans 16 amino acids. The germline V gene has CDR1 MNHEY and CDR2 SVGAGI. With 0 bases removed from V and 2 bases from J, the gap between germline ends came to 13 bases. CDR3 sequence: CASSYSYITGQETQYF. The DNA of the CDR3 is TGTGCCAGCAGTTACTCGTATATAACAGGACAAGAGACCCAGTACTTC.

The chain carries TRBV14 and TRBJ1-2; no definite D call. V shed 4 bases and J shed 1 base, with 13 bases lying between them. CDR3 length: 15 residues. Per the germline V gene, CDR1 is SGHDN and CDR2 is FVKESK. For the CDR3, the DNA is TGTGCCAGCAGCCGGGTGGCCAGAGATAACTATGGCTACACCTTC. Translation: CASSRVARDNYGYTF.

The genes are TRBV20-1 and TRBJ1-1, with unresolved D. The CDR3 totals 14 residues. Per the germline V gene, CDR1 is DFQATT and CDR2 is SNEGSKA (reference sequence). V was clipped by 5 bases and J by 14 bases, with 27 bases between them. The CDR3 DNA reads TGCAGTGCTCTACCTAGCGGGAGGTACAATGAGCAGTTCTTT. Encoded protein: CSALPSGRYNEQFF.

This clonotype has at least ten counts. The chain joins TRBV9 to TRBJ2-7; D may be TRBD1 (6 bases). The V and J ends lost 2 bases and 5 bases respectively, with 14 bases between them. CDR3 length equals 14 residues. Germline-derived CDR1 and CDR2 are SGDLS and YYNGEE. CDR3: CASSVTGLRDEQYF. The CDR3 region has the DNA TGTGCCAGCAGCGTGACAGGCCTCCGTGACGAGCAGTACTTC. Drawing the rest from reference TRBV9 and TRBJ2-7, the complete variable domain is DSGVTQTPKHLITATGQRVTLRCSPRSGDLSVYWYQQSLDQGLQFLIQYYNGEERAKGNILERFSAQQFPDLHSELNLSSLELGDSALYFCASSVTGLRDEQYFGPGTRLTVT.

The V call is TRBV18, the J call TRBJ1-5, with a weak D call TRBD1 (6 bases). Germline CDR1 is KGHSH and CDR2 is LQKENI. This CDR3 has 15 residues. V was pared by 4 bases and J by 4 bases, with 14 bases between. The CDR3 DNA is TGTGCCAGCTCACGTAGCGGACAGCTAAATCAGCCCCAGCATTTT. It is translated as CASSRSGQLNQPQHF.

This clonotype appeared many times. In DNA form, the CDR3 reads TGTGCCAGCAGCTTAGGAGGCGGGGACAGAGCCTACGAGCAGTACTTC. Amino acids: CASSLGGGDRAYEQYF. The V and J genes are TRBV7-9 and TRBJ2-7; tentative D call: TRBD1 (7 bases). Trimming removed 1 base from V and 2 bases from J, with 15 bases in between. The CDR3 is 16 residues long. The V gene's germline CDR1 is SEHNR and CDR2 FQNEAQ (reference sequence).